This is a list of T cell receptor beta chains from one sample in a study of cytomegalovirus exposure and HLA in healthy donors. The protocol was immunoSEQ multiplex PCR, while the TCRdb copy is restricted to in-frame clones and leaves out a portion. The sample lists 300,000 to 350,000 clones; roughly 88% were seen once. Sequencing input: PBMCs. These receptors all come from a man between 25 and 39 years old in good health and CMV-seronegative. Both conserved end residues are part of each CDR3. D genes are given only for firm matches. Clone sizes are given selectively: once, few, many, or a class where the clone is expanded.

j_call: TRBJ1-6
d_call: TRBD1
v_call: TRBV5-8
clone_size: -
cdr3_aa: CASSSLTGGRPPLHF
cdr3_nt: TGTGCCAGCAGCTCCCTGACAGGGGGTAGGCCACCCCTCCACTTT

j_call: TRBJ1-4
d_call: -
v_call: TRBV6-5
clone_size: -
cdr3_aa: CASGTRKREKLFF
cdr3_nt: TGTGCCAGCGGGACACGGAAAAGGGAAAAACTGTTTTTT

j_call: TRBJ2-7
d_call: -
v_call: TRBV19
clone_size: once
cdr3_aa: CASSPPGTRSSYEQYF
cdr3_nt: TGTGCCAGTAGTCCGCCCGGGACACGGAGCTCCTACGAGCAGTACTTC

j_call: TRBJ2-5
d_call: -
v_call: TRBV4-3
clone_size: -
cdr3_aa: CASSQDLGGGQGGETQYF
cdr3_nt: TGCGCCAGCAGCCAAGATCTTGGCGGGGGCCAAGGTGGGGAGACCCAGTACTTC

j_call: TRBJ1-6
d_call: -
v_call: TRBV9
clone_size: -
cdr3_aa: CASSVGQDIPLVYNSPLHF
cdr3_nt: TGTGCCAGCAGCGTAGGACAGGATATCCCCTTAGTTTATAATTCACCCCTCCACTTT

j_call: TRBJ1-1
d_call: -
v_call: TRBV6-5
clone_size: -
cdr3_aa: CASSPLRTEAFF
cdr3_nt: TGTGCCAGCAGTCCTCTGAGGACTGAAGCTTTCTTT

j_call: TRBJ2-1
d_call: TRBD1
v_call: TRBV6-5
clone_size: -
cdr3_aa: CASSQTGVSYNEQFF
cdr3_nt: TGTGCCAGCAGTCAAACAGGGGTGTCCTACAATGAGCAGTTCTTC

j_call: TRBJ1-6
d_call: -
v_call: TRBV5-1
clone_size: few
cdr3_aa: CASSLDRASNSPLHF
cdr3_nt: TGCGCCAGCAGCTTGGACAGGGCCTCGAATTCACCCCTCCACTTT

j_call: TRBJ2-3
d_call: TRBD2
v_call: TRBV15
clone_size: -
cdr3_aa: CATSRVGGSDTQYF
cdr3_nt: TGTGCCACCAGCAGAGTGGGGGGGTCAGATACGCAGTATTTT

j_call: TRBJ2-7
d_call: TRBD1
v_call: TRBV4-1
clone_size: -
cdr3_aa: CASSRRQGDYEQYF
cdr3_nt: TGCGCCAGCAGCCGACGACAGGGGGACTACGAGCAGTACTTC

j_call: TRBJ2-7
d_call: TRBD2
v_call: TRBV4-1
clone_size: -
cdr3_aa: CASSQEGGIEQYF
cdr3_nt: TGCGCCAGCAGCCAAGAGGGGGGGATCGAGCAGTACTTC

j_call: TRBJ2-2
d_call: -
v_call: TRBV29-1
clone_size: -
cdr3_aa: CSVVDPGRNTGELFF
cdr3_nt: TGCAGCGTTGTAGACCCGGGAAGGAACACCGGGGAGCTGTTTTTT

j_call: TRBJ1-1
d_call: -
v_call: TRBV6-1
clone_size: -
cdr3_aa: CASSDPGGGGSTEAFF
cdr3_nt: TGTGCCAGCAGTGACCCTGGGGGGGGCGGGAGCACTGAAGCTTTCTTT

j_call: TRBJ2-7
d_call: -
v_call: TRBV9
clone_size: -
cdr3_aa: CASSVAPGREQYF
cdr3_nt: TGTGCCAGCAGCGTAGCCCCAGGTCGGGAGCAGTACTTC

j_call: TRBJ1-2
d_call: -
v_call: TRBV2
clone_size: -
cdr3_aa: CASSEALTYGYTF
cdr3_nt: TGTGCCAGCAGTGAAGCGCTAACCTATGGCTACACCTTC

j_call: TRBJ1-3
d_call: TRBD1
v_call: TRBV11-2
clone_size: -
cdr3_aa: CASSSRGDGKAASNTIYF
cdr3_nt: TGTGCCAGCAGCTCCAGGGGGGACGGGAAGGCAGCTTCAAACACCATATATTTT

j_call: TRBJ1-1
d_call: -
v_call: TRBV6-1
clone_size: once
cdr3_aa: CASSEKDRITEAFF
cdr3_nt: TGTGCCAGCAGTGAAAAGGACAGAATCACTGAAGCTTTCTTT

j_call: TRBJ2-7
d_call: -
v_call: TRBV5-1
clone_size: -
cdr3_aa: CASSLQTGTNLNYEQYF
cdr3_nt: TGCGCCAGCAGCTTGCAAACAGGGACTAATCTAAACTACGAGCAGTACTTC

j_call: TRBJ1-2
d_call: TRBD1
v_call: TRBV5-5
clone_size: -
cdr3_aa: CASSLGTEAFYGYTF
cdr3_nt: TGTGCCAGCAGCCTCGGGACAGAGGCTTTCTATGGCTACACCTTC

j_call: TRBJ1-6
d_call: TRBD1
v_call: TRBV19
clone_size: once
cdr3_aa: CASSIVWDRVNSPLHF
cdr3_nt: TGTGCCAGTAGTATTGTCTGGGACAGGGTGAATTCACCCCTCCACTTT

j_call: TRBJ2-5
d_call: -
v_call: TRBV7-6
clone_size: -
cdr3_aa: CASSFRGGRETQYF
cdr3_nt: TGTGCCAGCAGCTTCAGGGGAGGGAGAGAGACCCAGTACTTC

j_call: TRBJ1-2
d_call: TRBD1
v_call: TRBV4-3
clone_size: -
cdr3_aa: CASSISPGQGRYGYTF
cdr3_nt: TGCGCCAGCAGTATTAGTCCGGGACAGGGTCGGTATGGCTACACCTTC

j_call: TRBJ1-6
d_call: -
v_call: TRBV21-1
clone_size: -
cdr3_aa: CASSNPTGGQNSPLHF
cdr3_nt: TGTGCCAGCAGCAACCCGACAGGGGGCCAAAATTCACCCCTCCACTTT

j_call: TRBJ1-2
d_call: -
v_call: TRBV7-9
clone_size: -
cdr3_aa: CASSSDRPGYTF
cdr3_nt: TGTGCCAGCAGTTCCGACAGACCGGGCTACACCTTC

j_call: TRBJ1-1
d_call: -
v_call: TRBV5-1
clone_size: -
cdr3_aa: CASMTGLDTEAFF
cdr3_nt: TGCGCCAGCATGACAGGCTTAGACACTGAAGCTTTCTTT

j_call: TRBJ1-5
d_call: TRBD1
v_call: TRBV18
clone_size: -
cdr3_aa: CASSRDRGYQPQHF
cdr3_nt: TGTGCCAGCTCACGGGACAGGGGATATCAGCCCCAGCATTTT

j_call: TRBJ2-6
d_call: TRBD1
v_call: TRBV5-6
clone_size: -
cdr3_aa: CASSLPDRVGANVLTF
cdr3_nt: TGTGCCAGCAGCCTTCCCGACAGGGTTGGGGCCAACGTCCTGACTTTC

j_call: TRBJ1-5
d_call: -
v_call: TRBV7-9
clone_size: -
cdr3_aa: CASSPDWDQPQHF
cdr3_nt: TGTGCCAGCAGCCCGGACTGGGATCAGCCCCAGCATTTT

j_call: TRBJ2-6
d_call: -
v_call: TRBV7-8
clone_size: -
cdr3_aa: CASSNRNSGANVLTF
cdr3_nt: TGTGCCAGCAGCAATAGAAATTCTGGGGCCAACGTCCTGACTTTC

j_call: TRBJ1-3
d_call: TRBD1
v_call: TRBV6-1
clone_size: -
cdr3_aa: CATKWGQGDTIYF
cdr3_nt: TGTGCCACCAAGTGGGGACAGGGAGACACCATATATTTT

j_call: TRBJ1-5
d_call: -
v_call: TRBV6-6
clone_size: -
cdr3_aa: CASSPRQAEHQPQHF
cdr3_nt: TGTGCCAGCAGTCCCCGACAGGCTGAGCATCAGCCCCAGCATTTT

j_call: TRBJ2-5
d_call: -
v_call: TRBV27
clone_size: once
cdr3_aa: CASSPTGFEGTQYF
cdr3_nt: TGTGCCAGCAGTCCAACGGGATTTGAGGGGACCCAGTACTTC

j_call: TRBJ2-7
d_call: -
v_call: TRBV9
clone_size: -
cdr3_aa: CASSPLGGTAGGEQYF
cdr3_nt: TGTGCCAGCAGCCCCCTTGGAGGGACAGCCGGCGGCGAGCAGTACTTC

j_call: TRBJ2-7
d_call: -
v_call: TRBV2
clone_size: -
cdr3_aa: CASRRGTYEQYF
cdr3_nt: TGTGCCAGCAGGCGGGGCACCTACGAGCAGTACTTC

j_call: TRBJ1-2
d_call: TRBD1
v_call: TRBV4-1
clone_size: -
cdr3_aa: CASSQERAGGNGYTF
cdr3_nt: TGCGCCAGCAGCCAAGAGAGGGCAGGGGGCAATGGCTACACCTTC

j_call: TRBJ1-1
d_call: -
v_call: TRBV25-1
clone_size: -
cdr3_aa: CASSDLTTGQGHPEAFF
cdr3_nt: TGTGCCAGCAGTGACCTAACGACCGGCCAGGGTCACCCAGAAGCTTTCTTT

j_call: TRBJ1-5
d_call: -
v_call: TRBV6-5
clone_size: once
cdr3_aa: CASSYRYMSNQPQHF
cdr3_nt: TGTGCCAGCAGTTACCGTTATATGAGCAATCAGCCCCAGCATTTT

j_call: TRBJ2-3
d_call: TRBD2
v_call: TRBV4-2
clone_size: -
cdr3_aa: CASSQDEAGGGDTQYF
cdr3_nt: TGTGCCAGCAGCCAAGACGAAGCGGGGGGTGGAGATACGCAGTATTTT

j_call: TRBJ2-3
d_call: -
v_call: TRBV9
clone_size: -
cdr3_aa: CASSERTVSGDTQYF
cdr3_nt: TGTGCCAGCAGCGAGAGGACAGTCTCGGGGGATACGCAGTATTTT

j_call: TRBJ2-1
d_call: -
v_call: TRBV18
clone_size: -
cdr3_aa: CASSPTGVYADNEQFF
cdr3_nt: TGTGCCAGCTCACCGACGGGGGTCTACGCGGACAATGAGCAGTTCTTC

j_call: TRBJ1-3
d_call: TRBD1
v_call: TRBV19
clone_size: -
cdr3_aa: CASRTRAGGLSGNTIYF
cdr3_nt: TGTGCCAGTAGGACCCGGGCAGGGGGACTCTCTGGAAACACCATATATTTT

j_call: TRBJ2-2
d_call: -
v_call: TRBV6-5
clone_size: -
cdr3_aa: CASSQRTGELFF
cdr3_nt: TGTGCCAGCTCCCAGAGGACCGGGGAGCTGTTTTTT

j_call: TRBJ2-7
d_call: TRBD2
v_call: TRBV10-1
clone_size: -
cdr3_aa: CASSGGGPYEQYF
cdr3_nt: TGCGCCAGTAGCGGGGGGGGCCCCTACGAGCAGTACTTC

j_call: TRBJ1-5
d_call: -
v_call: TRBV4-3
clone_size: -
cdr3_aa: CASSQLAGQPQHF
cdr3_nt: TGCGCCAGCAGCCAATTGGCGGGGCAGCCCCAGCATTTT

j_call: TRBJ1-1
d_call: -
v_call: TRBV4-2
clone_size: -
cdr3_aa: CASSQEFPREGGGTEAFF
cdr3_nt: TGTGCCAGCAGCCAAGAATTTCCCAGGGAGGGTGGGGGCACTGAAGCTTTCTTT

j_call: TRBJ1-1
d_call: TRBD1
v_call: TRBV7-6
clone_size: -
cdr3_aa: CASSLAAGQGTEAFF
cdr3_nt: TGTGCCAGCAGCTTAGCCGCAGGACAGGGGACTGAAGCTTTCTTT

j_call: TRBJ2-2
d_call: -
v_call: TRBV2
clone_size: -
cdr3_aa: CASMEEVAKTGELFF
cdr3_nt: TGTGCCAGCATGGAGGAGGTAGCTAAAACCGGGGAGCTGTTTTTT

j_call: TRBJ1-1
d_call: -
v_call: TRBV4-3
clone_size: -
cdr3_aa: CASSQDRRGEAFF
cdr3_nt: TGCGCCAGCAGCCAAGATCGGAGGGGTGAAGCTTTCTTT

j_call: TRBJ2-7
d_call: -
v_call: TRBV7-9
clone_size: -
cdr3_aa: CASRTVGRGDSYEQYF
cdr3_nt: TGTGCCAGCAGAACCGTGGGGCGGGGTGACTCCTACGAGCAGTACTTC

j_call: TRBJ2-3
d_call: TRBD2
v_call: TRBV9
clone_size: -
cdr3_aa: CASSPLPSGGTDTQYF
cdr3_nt: TGTGCCAGCAGCCCACTACCTAGCGGGGGCACAGATACGCAGTATTTT

j_call: TRBJ2-2
d_call: TRBD1
v_call: TRBV7-9
clone_size: once
cdr3_aa: CASSYGTASNTGELFF
cdr3_nt: TGTGCCAGCAGCTACGGGACAGCCTCGAACACCGGGGAGCTGTTTTTT

j_call: TRBJ2-5
d_call: TRBD1
v_call: TRBV4-3
clone_size: -
cdr3_aa: CASSLGQGPETQYF
cdr3_nt: TGCGCCAGCAGCCTCGGACAGGGTCCAGAGACCCAGTACTTC

j_call: TRBJ2-1
d_call: TRBD1
v_call: TRBV4-3
clone_size: -
cdr3_aa: CASSRQIGQGNNEQFF
cdr3_nt: TGCGCCAGCAGCCGGCAGATCGGACAGGGAAACAATGAGCAGTTCTTC

j_call: TRBJ1-6
d_call: -
v_call: TRBV5-4
clone_size: -
cdr3_aa: CAAGSYNSPLHF
cdr3_nt: TGTGCCGCCGGCTCCTATAATTCACCCCTCCACTTT

j_call: TRBJ2-1
d_call: TRBD1
v_call: TRBV4-3
clone_size: once
cdr3_aa: CASSQDTRTGDFPYNEQFF
cdr3_nt: TGCGCCAGCAGCCAAGATACCAGGACAGGGGACTTCCCTTACAATGAGCAGTTCTTC

j_call: TRBJ1-2
d_call: TRBD1
v_call: TRBV11-2
clone_size: -
cdr3_aa: CASSHDRDYGYTF
cdr3_nt: TGTGCCAGCAGCCATGACAGGGACTATGGCTACACCTTC

j_call: TRBJ2-3
d_call: TRBD2
v_call: TRBV27
clone_size: once
cdr3_aa: CASRGRGTDTQYF
cdr3_nt: TGTGCCAGCAGAGGGCGGGGGACAGATACGCAGTATTTT

j_call: TRBJ2-2
d_call: -
v_call: TRBV19
clone_size: -
cdr3_aa: CASRDSKGDTGELFF
cdr3_nt: TGTGCCAGTAGGGACAGCAAGGGGGACACCGGGGAGCTGTTTTTT

j_call: TRBJ1-3
d_call: -
v_call: TRBV4-3
clone_size: -
cdr3_aa: CASSQQGGNTIYF
cdr3_nt: TGCGCCAGCAGCCAACAGGGAGGAAACACCATATATTTT

j_call: TRBJ2-2
d_call: -
v_call: TRBV6-5
clone_size: once
cdr3_aa: CASRDAGAGAGELFF
cdr3_nt: TGTGCCAGCAGAGACGCGGGGGCTGGGGCCGGGGAGCTGTTTTTT